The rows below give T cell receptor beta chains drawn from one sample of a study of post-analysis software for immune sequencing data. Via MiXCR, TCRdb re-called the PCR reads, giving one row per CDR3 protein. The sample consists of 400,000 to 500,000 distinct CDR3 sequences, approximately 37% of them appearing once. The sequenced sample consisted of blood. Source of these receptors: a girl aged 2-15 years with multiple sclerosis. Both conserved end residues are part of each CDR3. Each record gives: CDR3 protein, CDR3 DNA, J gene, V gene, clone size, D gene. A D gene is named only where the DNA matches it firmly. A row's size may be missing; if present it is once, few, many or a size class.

CDR3 protein: CSASPSGLGPYNEQFF; CDR3 DNA: TGCAGCGCTAGCCCGAGTGGACTAGGACCCTACAATGAGCAGTTCTTC; J gene: TRBJ2-1; V gene: TRBV20-1; clone size: NA; D gene: TRBD2
CDR3 protein: CASTRTGTGAHEQYF; CDR3 DNA: TGTGCCAGCACCAGGACCGGGACAGGGGCCCACGAGCAGTACTTC; J gene: TRBJ2-7; V gene: TRBV28; clone size: NA; D gene: TRBD1
CDR3 protein: CASSIGTSRNNEQYF; CDR3 DNA: TGTGCCAGCAGTATTGGGACTAGCAGAAACAATGAGCAGTACTTC; J gene: TRBJ2-5; V gene: TRBV11-2; clone size: NA; D gene: TRBD2
CDR3 protein: CASSLSHSSENEQFF; CDR3 DNA: TGTGCCAGCAGTTTATCCCATAGCTCGGAGAATGAGCAGTTCTTC; J gene: TRBJ2-1; V gene: TRBV27; clone size: few; D gene: NA
CDR3 protein: CASSLGTGVGYTF; CDR3 DNA: TGCGCCAGCAGCCTAGGGACAGGGGTCGGCTACACCTTC; J gene: TRBJ1-2; V gene: TRBV5-1; clone size: NA; D gene: TRBD1
CDR3 protein: CASSLSSGAQGTNEQFF; CDR3 DNA: TGTGCCAGCAGCTTAAGTAGCGGGGCACAGGGGACCAATGAGCAGTTCTTC; J gene: TRBJ2-1; V gene: TRBV7-3; clone size: NA; D gene: NA
CDR3 protein: CASSQGAESSSYNSPLHF; CDR3 DNA: TGCGCCAGCAGCCAAGGGGCGGAATCTAGCTCCTATAATTCACCCCTCCACTTT; J gene: TRBJ1-6; V gene: TRBV5-1; clone size: NA; D gene: NA
CDR3 protein: CSVWGGRSSYEQYF; CDR3 DNA: TGCAGCGTTTGGGGGGGACGTAGCTCCTACGAGCAGTACTTC; J gene: TRBJ2-7; V gene: TRBV29-1; clone size: NA; D gene: TRBD2
CDR3 protein: CASSYSVGGGNKPQHF; CDR3 DNA: TGTGCCAGCAGTTACTCCGTCGGCGGGGGGAATAAGCCCCAGCATTTT; J gene: TRBJ1-5; V gene: TRBV6-6; clone size: NA; D gene: NA
CDR3 protein: CASSYSGDGPYNSPLHF; CDR3 DNA: TGTGCCAGCAGTTACTCCGGGGACGGACCCTATAATTCACCCCTCCACTTT; J gene: TRBJ1-6; V gene: TRBV6-5; clone size: few; D gene: NA
CDR3 protein: CASSSGQGVEQFF; CDR3 DNA: TGTGCCAGCAGCTCAGGGCAGGGTGTTGAGCAGTTCTTC; J gene: TRBJ2-1; V gene: TRBV7-9; clone size: NA; D gene: NA
CDR3 protein: CASSPNSGTGFYEQYF; CDR3 DNA: TGTGCCAGCAGCCCCAACTCCGGGACAGGCTTCTACGAGCAGTACTTC; J gene: TRBJ2-7; V gene: TRBV7-9; clone size: few; D gene: TRBD1
CDR3 protein: CAISRALAGGSYNEQFF; CDR3 DNA: TGTGCCATCAGTAGGGCCCTTGCTGGGGGCTCCTACAATGAGCAGTTCTTC; J gene: TRBJ2-1; V gene: TRBV10-3; clone size: NA; D gene: NA
CDR3 protein: CASSYSRFQETQYF; CDR3 DNA: TGTGCCAGCAGTTACTCTCGGTTCCAAGAGACCCAGTACTTC; J gene: TRBJ2-5; V gene: TRBV6-2/TRBV6-3; clone size: NA; D gene: NA
CDR3 protein: CASCNGLTNEKLFF; CDR3 DNA: TGTGCCAGCTGTAACGGATTAACTAATGAAAAACTGTTTTTT; J gene: TRBJ1-4; V gene: TRBV6-5; clone size: NA; D gene: NA
CDR3 protein: CSATTGRKGQPQHF; CDR3 DNA: TGCAGTGCTACGACAGGGAGGAAGGGGCAGCCCCAGCATTTT; J gene: TRBJ1-5; V gene: TRBV20-1; clone size: NA; D gene: TRBD1
CDR3 protein: CSANLGMNTEAFF; CDR3 DNA: TGCAGCGCTAATCTGGGCATGAACACTGAAGCTTTCTTT; J gene: TRBJ1-1; V gene: TRBV29-1; clone size: NA; D gene: NA
CDR3 protein: CASSRLAVLPSTDTQYF; CDR3 DNA: TGTGCCAGCAGTAGACTAGCGGTACTACCTAGCACAGATACGCAGTATTTT; J gene: TRBJ2-3; V gene: TRBV6-1; clone size: few; D gene: TRBD2
CDR3 protein: CASSPRRNTEAFF; CDR3 DNA: TGTGCCAGCAGTCCAAGGAGGAACACTGAAGCTTTCTTT; J gene: TRBJ1-1; V gene: TRBV12-3/TRBV12-4; clone size: NA; D gene: NA
CDR3 protein: CASSKVRGARDRGPKSYEQYF; CDR3 DNA: TGTGCCAGCAGCAAAGTAAGAGGGGCTAGGGACAGGGGGCCGAAGTCCTACGAGCAGTACTTC; J gene: TRBJ2-7; V gene: TRBV21-1; clone size: NA; D gene: NA
CDR3 protein: CASREQGRKSGANVLTF; CDR3 DNA: TGCGCCAGCAGGGAGCAAGGGAGAAAGTCTGGGGCCAACGTCCTGACTTTC; J gene: TRBJ2-6; V gene: TRBV4-1; clone size: NA; D gene: NA
CDR3 protein: CASSQAFSPGLAGVTQYF; CDR3 DNA: TGCGCCAGCAGCCAAGCTTTTTCTCCGGGACTAGCGGGAGTTACGCAGTATTTT; J gene: TRBJ2-3; V gene: TRBV4-3; clone size: few; D gene: TRBD2
CDR3 protein: CASSFRRMNTEAFF; CDR3 DNA: TGTGCCAGCAGTTTTCGGAGGATGAACACTGAAGCTTTCTTT; J gene: TRBJ1-1; V gene: TRBV28; clone size: few; D gene: NA
CDR3 protein: CASSLIGGHYNEQFF; CDR3 DNA: TGTGCCAGCAGCTTGATTGGCGGGCACTACAATGAGCAGTTCTTC; J gene: TRBJ2-1; V gene: TRBV5-5; clone size: NA; D gene: NA
CDR3 protein: CASSPLTPWDREGGYTF; CDR3 DNA: TGTGCCAGCAGCCCCCTCACGCCGTGGGACAGGGAGGGGGGCTACACCTTC; J gene: TRBJ1-2; V gene: TRBV9; clone size: NA; D gene: TRBD1
CDR3 protein: CSARDWRENQPQHF; CDR3 DNA: TGCAGTGCTAGAGATTGGAGGGAGAATCAGCCCCAGCATTTT; J gene: TRBJ1-5; V gene: TRBV20-1; clone size: NA; D gene: NA
CDR3 protein: CASSLPRVTYNSPLHF; CDR3 DNA: TGTGCCAGCAGCTTGCCCAGGGTCACCTATAATTCACCCCTCCACTTT; J gene: TRBJ1-6; V gene: TRBV5-5; clone size: few; D gene: NA
CDR3 protein: CASRVESDYGYTF; CDR3 DNA: TGTGCCAGCAGGGTGGAGAGCGACTATGGCTACACCTTC; J gene: TRBJ1-2; V gene: TRBV12-3/TRBV12-4; clone size: few; D gene: NA
CDR3 protein: CASSLVAGDQPQHF; CDR3 DNA: TGTGCCAGCAGCTTAGTAGCAGGGGATCAGCCCCAGCATTTT; J gene: TRBJ1-5; V gene: TRBV5-1; clone size: NA; D gene: NA
CDR3 protein: CASSLIGTSGYQETQYF; CDR3 DNA: TGTGCCAGCAGCTTAATCGGGACTAGCGGGTACCAAGAGACCCAGTACTTC; J gene: TRBJ2-5; V gene: TRBV7-2; clone size: few; D gene: TRBD2
CDR3 protein: CAISESVTPRDEQYF; CDR3 DNA: TGTGCCATCAGTGAGTCTGTAACACCCAGGGACGAGCAGTACTTC; J gene: TRBJ2-7; V gene: TRBV10-3; clone size: NA; D gene: NA
CDR3 protein: CASSTHRGRLSGANVLTF; CDR3 DNA: TGTGCCAGCAGTACGCACAGGGGGCGCCTTTCTGGGGCCAACGTCCTGACTTTC; J gene: TRBJ2-6; V gene: TRBV6-1; clone size: NA; D gene: TRBD1
CDR3 protein: CASSLRASPTDTQYF; CDR3 DNA: TGTGCCAGCAGCTTAAGGGCTAGTCCCACAGATACGCAGTATTTT; J gene: TRBJ2-3; V gene: TRBV13; clone size: few; D gene: NA
CDR3 protein: CASGLSTANYNYGYTF; CDR3 DNA: TGTGCTAGTGGTTTGTCGACAGCGAATTATAACTATGGCTACACCTTC; J gene: TRBJ1-2; V gene: TRBV12-5; clone size: few; D gene: NA
CDR3 protein: CASSLRREDTQYF; CDR3 DNA: TGTGCCAGCAGCTTAAGGCGGGAAGATACGCAGTATTTT; J gene: TRBJ2-3; V gene: TRBV7-3; clone size: many; D gene: NA